This T cell receptor (beta chain) was retrieved from a study of graft-versus-host responses after intestinal transplantation. Details on this clone: The antigen is not known.

The protocol was immunoSEQ multiplex PCR, while the TCRdb copy is restricted to in-frame clones and leaves out a portion. Of some 76,000 clones in the sample, 87% were seen once. The sample was unstimulated CD8+ T cells sorted from spleen or lymph node cells, taken before transplant. This TCR came from a human donor who was the organ donor for an intestinal transplant.

DNA of the CDR3: TGTGCCAGCAGGGGACGTATGAACACTGAAGCTTTCTTT. As protein: CASRGRMNTEAFF. The rearrangement joins TRBV28 to TRBJ1-1; weak D call: TRBD1 (5 bases). Per the germline V gene, CDR1 is MDHEN and CDR2 is SYDVKM. With 6 bases removed from V and 0 bases from J, the gap between germline ends came to 8 bases. The CDR3 loop spans 13 amino acids.